This section outlines one T cell receptor (beta chain) sequence together with its context. The data originate from a study of blood T cells in healthy people across ages. Each sample used at least 6 million PBMCs. Primed by a sample-barcoded 5' primer and a J-beta primer mix, a second PCR proceeded for 7 to 11 cycles. One entry per CDR3 protein results from TCRdb running MiXCR on the 5' RACE reads. In the table there are hundreds of thousands of distinct CDR3 sequences, around 49% of which are singletons. The CDR3 extends over 13 amino acids. Germline loops: CDR1 MNHEY, CDR2 SVGAGI. Trimming removed 3 bases at V and 4 bases at J, with 8 bases between.

This chain links TRBV6-5 with TRBJ2-3; D unclear. Sequencing was done on a sample of blood. The TCR was taken from a woman in her sixties or seventies in good health. This CDR3 reads CASSYGRADTQYF. In DNA, the CDR3 is TGTGCCAGCAGTTATGGACGGGCAGATACGCAGTATTTT.